The entry that follows covers one T cell receptor (beta chain) sequence. Its cognate antigen is unknown. For TCR, cDNA came from 5'RACE template switching, which added a universal primer site and UMIs. TCRdb passed the 5' RACE reads through MiXCR, listing each CDR3 protein once. This sample has more than 350,000 distinct CDR3 sequences, with around 10% found just once. This sample was taken from a study of T cells after yellow fever vaccination. As for the study in general: Some fractions had low cell numbers, and these were prepared with SMART-Seq v4 Ultra Low Input.

General observations from the study: CD4 and CD8 compartments shared a small share of clonotypes, likely from convergent recombination.

V lost 5 bases to trimming and J lost 8 bases, with 13 bases between them. Germline lookup yields CDR1 SGHDT and CDR2 YYEEEE. The CDR3 is 12 amino acids. This chain links TRBV5-6 with TRBJ1-1, with a possible D match to TRBD1 (5 bases). The TCR was taken from a man between 18 and 29 years old who received the YFV17D yellow fever vaccine. Material: PBMCs, obtained on the day of the first yellow fever vaccination. CDR3 coding DNA: TGTGCCAGCAGTAAACGTAGGACAGAAGCTTTCTTT. This encodes CASSKRRTEAFF.